This paragraph reports one TCR beta chain. The repertoire was sequenced with immunoSEQ multiplex PCR; TCRdb's copy has only in-frame clones and lacks some. The sample includes hundreds of thousands of clones, about nine tenths of them seen just once. This entry is derived from a study of blood T cell repertoires in COVID-19. The CDR3 runs to 14 residues. V dropped 2 bases and J dropped 7; count of bases not matched to a gene: 6. Germline V CDR1 and CDR2: SGHTA, FQGNSA. The chain links TRBV7-2 to TRBJ1-1, with 8 bases aligning to TRBD1. Source material: PBMCs or T cells enriched from blood (not recorded which). This clonotype was obtained from a middle-aged man who had recovered from COVID-19. CDR3 loop: CASSLQGAKGEAFF. CDR3 DNA sequence: TGTGCCAGCAGCTTACAGGGGGCAAAGGGTGAAGCTTTCTTT.